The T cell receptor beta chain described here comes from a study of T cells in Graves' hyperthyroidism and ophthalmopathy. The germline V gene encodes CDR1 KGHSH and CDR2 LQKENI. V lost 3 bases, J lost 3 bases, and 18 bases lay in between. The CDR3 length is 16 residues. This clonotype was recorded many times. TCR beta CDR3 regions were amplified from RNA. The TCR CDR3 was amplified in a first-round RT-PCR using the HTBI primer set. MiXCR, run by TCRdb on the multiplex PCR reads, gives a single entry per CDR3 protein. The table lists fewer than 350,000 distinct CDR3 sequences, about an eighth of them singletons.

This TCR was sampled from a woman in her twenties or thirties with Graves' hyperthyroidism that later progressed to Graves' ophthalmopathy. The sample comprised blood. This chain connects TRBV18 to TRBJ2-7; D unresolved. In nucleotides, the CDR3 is TGTGCCAGCTCACCGACCGAAGGCGTTCAGGACTACGAGCAGTACTTC. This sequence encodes CASSPTEGVQDYEQYF.